This TCR beta chain was found in a study of blood T cell repertoires in COVID-19. Across the study: Acute and convalescent COVID-19 specimens originated in the United States, Italy and Spain. PBMCs, B-cell-depleted T cells, or T cells were the source of the cDNA or gDNA that made up the material.

Original methodology: The authors estimated nucleated cell counts from reference gene primer amplification. Data came from immunoSEQ multiplex PCR; TCRdb stores just in-frame clones and leaves some out. V and J calls and clone size come straight from that table; D and trimming were deduced from the DNA. The table shows about 210,000 clones, with around 83% occurring only once. The CDR3 sequence is 16 residues long. The V gene lost 5 bases and the J gene lost 0 bases, with 14 bases spanning the gap. Germline V gene sequence: CDR1 SGHVS, CDR2 FQNEAQ. This chain connects TRBV7-8 to TRBJ1-5, with D unresolved. The receptor was isolated from a middle-aged man who had recovered from COVID-19. Specimen: peripheral blood. The chain's CDR3 is CASSDLPGYSNQPQHF. The CDR3 DNA follows: TGTGCCAGCAGCGACTTACCCGGCTATAGCAATCAGCCCCAGCATTTT.